Below, 8 T cell receptor beta chains from the same sample are listed, as sequenced in a study of T cell repertoires in cytomegalovirus infection. MiXCR was run by TCRdb on the reads, yielding one entry per CDR3 protein. The table shows approximately 500,000 distinct CDR3 sequences, with approximately 25% occurring only once. The source material was PBMCs. All receptors derive from a human donor in good health (CMV status not recorded). Some clones in this sample may be carry-over from other donors' samples.

This clonotype occurred a few times. V is TRBV3-1 and J is TRBJ1-1; perhaps TRBD1 as D (6 bases). This CDR3 has 14 amino acids. Trimming removed 4 bases at V and 5 bases at J, with 14 bases between. The germline V gene has CDR1 LGHDT and CDR2 YNNKEL (reference sequence). CDR3 in amino acids: CASSRGARGTEAFF. The CDR3 nucleotides are TGTGCCAGCAGCCGGGGGGCCCGGGGGACTGAAGCTTTCTTT.

In the case of this clonotype: A much larger clone is a single base away; this may be a read error. The chain joins TRBV2 to TRBJ2-3; no definite D call. V was shortened by 3 bases and J by 2 bases, with 3 bases between the two germline ends. This CDR3 is built from 12 residues. Germline lookup yields CDR1 SNHLY and CDR2 FYNNEI. CDR3 protein: CASSEVTDTQYF. DNA for the CDR3: TGTGCCAGCAGTGAGGTCACAGATACGCAGTATTTT.

At least ten counts were recorded for this clonotype. The V gene is TRBV7-6, the J gene TRBJ2-3, with 11 bases aligning to TRBD2. Germline-derived CDR1 and CDR2 are SGHVS and FNYEAQ. Trimming at V came to 4 bases and at J to 5 bases, leaving 8 bases not matched to a gene. This CDR3 has 16 amino acids. The CDR3 DNA reads as TGTGCCAGCAGCTCCGAGCTAGCGGGAGGTTTAGATACGCAGTATTTT. It is translated as CASSSELAGGLDTQYF.

The chain joins TRBV10-3 to TRBJ2-5; 11 nucleotides align to TRBD2. CDR1 ENHRY and CDR2 SYGVKD come from the germline V gene. V shed 0 bases and J 4 bases; nucleotides not matched to a gene: 4. The CDR3 is 16 residues long. CDR3 DNA sequence: TGTGCCATCAGTGAGTCGGGGACTAGCGGAGGAGAGACCCAGTACTTC. Translation gives CAISESGTSGGETQYF.

This rearrangement joins TRBV10-3 to TRBJ2-1, with 11 bases lining up with TRBD2. The V gene end was trimmed by 10 bases and the J gene end by 3 bases; junction bases not matched to a gene: 2. There are 13 residues in the CDR3. Germline loops: CDR1 ENHRY, CDR2 SYGVKD. In DNA, the CDR3 is TGTGCCAGCGGACTAGCGGGCTACAATGAGCAGTTCTTC. Its translation: CASGLAGYNEQFF.

The chain couples TRBV29-1 to TRBJ2-7; TRBD1 matches 10 bases. V trimming: 5 bases; J trimming: 2 bases; junction bases outside the gene matches: 12. The CDR3 has 16 residues. Germline lookup yields CDR1 SQVTM and CDR2 ANQGSEA. CDR3 bases: TGCAGCGTTCAGAAAAACGCCGGGACAGGGGCCTACGAGCAGTACTTC. It codes for CSVQKNAGTGAYEQYF.

This clonotype has just one count. The gene calls are TRBV6-5 and TRBJ1-2; D is uncertain. The CDR3 is 15 residues long. V shed 0 bases and J shed 4 bases, with 12 bases lying between them. Looked up from germline, CDR1 is MNHEY and CDR2 is SVGAGI. For the CDR3, the DNA is TGTGCCAGCAGTTACTCGGTTCTCTACCGCTATGGCTACACCTTC. Protein product: CASSYSVLYRYGYTF.

This clonotype turned up a few times. The chain couples TRBV19 to TRBJ1-1, with TRBD1 as a possible D gene (5 bases). CDR1 and CDR2 (germline): LNHDA, SQIVND (reference sequence). Trimming pared 3 bases from V and 2 bases from J, leaving 7 bases between. CDR3 size: 13 residues. CDR3 coding DNA: TGTGCCAGTAGTATTGGGACTAACACTGAAGCTTTCTTT. This gives the protein CASSIGTNTEAFF.